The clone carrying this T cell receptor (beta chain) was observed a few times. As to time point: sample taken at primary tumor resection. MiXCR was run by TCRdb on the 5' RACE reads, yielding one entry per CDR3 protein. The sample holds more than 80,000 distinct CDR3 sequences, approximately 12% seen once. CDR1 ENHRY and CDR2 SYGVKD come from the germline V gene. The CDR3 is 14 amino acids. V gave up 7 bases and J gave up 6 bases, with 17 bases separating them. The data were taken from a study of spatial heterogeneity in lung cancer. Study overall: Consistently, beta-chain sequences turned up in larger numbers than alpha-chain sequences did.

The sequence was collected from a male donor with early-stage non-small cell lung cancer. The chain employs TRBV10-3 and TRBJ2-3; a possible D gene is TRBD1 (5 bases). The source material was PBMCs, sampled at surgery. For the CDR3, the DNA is TGTGCCATCAAGGCTGCAGGGCCCAGGGATACGCAGTATTTT. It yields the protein CAIKAAGPRDTQYF.